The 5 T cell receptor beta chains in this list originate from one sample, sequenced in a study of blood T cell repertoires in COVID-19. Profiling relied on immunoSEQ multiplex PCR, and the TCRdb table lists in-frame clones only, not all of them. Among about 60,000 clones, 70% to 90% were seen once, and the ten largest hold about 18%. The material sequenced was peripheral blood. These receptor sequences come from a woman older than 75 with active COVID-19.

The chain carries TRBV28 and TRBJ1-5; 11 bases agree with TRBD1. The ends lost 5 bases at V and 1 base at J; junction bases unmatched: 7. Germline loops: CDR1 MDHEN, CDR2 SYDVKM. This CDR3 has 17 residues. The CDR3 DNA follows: TGTGCCAGCAGTCCCTCGGGACAGGGGGTAAGCAATCAGCCCCAGCATTTT. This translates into CASSPSGQGVSNQPQHF.

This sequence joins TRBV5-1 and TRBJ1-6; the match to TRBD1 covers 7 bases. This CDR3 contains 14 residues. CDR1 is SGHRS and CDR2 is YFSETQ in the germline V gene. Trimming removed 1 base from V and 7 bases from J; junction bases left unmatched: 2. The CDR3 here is CASSLRGQNSPLHF. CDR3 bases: TGCGCCAGCAGCTTGAGGGGGCAGAATTCACCCCTCCACTTT.

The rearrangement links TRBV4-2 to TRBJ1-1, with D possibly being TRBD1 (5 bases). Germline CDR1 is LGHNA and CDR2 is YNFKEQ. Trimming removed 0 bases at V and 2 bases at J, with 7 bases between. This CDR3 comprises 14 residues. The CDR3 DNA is TGTGCCAGCAGCCAAGAGTGGGGCAACACTGAAGCTTTCTTT. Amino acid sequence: CASSQEWGNTEAFF.

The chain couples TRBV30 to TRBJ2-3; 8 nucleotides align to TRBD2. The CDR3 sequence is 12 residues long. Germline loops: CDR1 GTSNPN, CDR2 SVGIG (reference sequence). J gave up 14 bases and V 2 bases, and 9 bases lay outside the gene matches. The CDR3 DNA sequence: TGTGCCTGGAGTAGGATGGCTAGCGGGCCGTATTTT. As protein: CAWSRMASGPYF.

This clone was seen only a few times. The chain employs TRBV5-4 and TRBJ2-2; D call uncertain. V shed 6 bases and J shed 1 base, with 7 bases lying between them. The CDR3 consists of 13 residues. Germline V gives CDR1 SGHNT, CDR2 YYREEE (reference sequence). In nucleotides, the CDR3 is TGTGCCAGCACCTCCGGGAACACCGGGGAGCTGTTTTTT. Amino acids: CASTSGNTGELFF.